The present TCR beta chain was sequenced within a study of cytomegalovirus exposure and HLA in healthy donors (dated by TCRdb to 2015 to 2018). A note on the overall study: An earlier analysis of roughly 610 of the donors reported approximately 280 Gb of sequence data and 90 million to 120 million unique TCR beta sequences obtained from around 170 million T cells. An early release covering over 500 HLA-typed donors comprised approximately 290 gigabases of sequencing data and tens of millions of unique TCR sequences. Of the 300 to 500 genotyped donors, 75% to 85% were placed in the genetic ancestry cluster associated with self-reported Caucasian donors. The study aimed to test whether cataloging public T cell receptors could reveal signatures of past pathogen exposure. The T cell repertoires of 670 or so subjects were profiled by immunosequencing and related to cytomegalovirus serostatus. Besides the first cohort of approximately 670 subjects, a separate validation cohort made up of roughly 120 different subjects was used. High-throughput TCR immunosequencing, statistical association of individual TCRs with disease status, and machine learning were combined to predict cytomegalovirus infection status. A later analysis re-examined previously published TCR beta repertoires from just over 650 donors and added high-resolution HLA genotyping to investigate patterns of TCR occurrence. The later analysis used no new phenotypic data to find candidate immune exposures, relying instead on TCR beta sequences and their occurrence across donors. To decide whether each TCR beta V gene segment behaved as functional or pseudogenic, an earlier analysis of fewer than 750 of the donors relied on high-throughput TCR beta sequencing. Donor age, sex, ethnicity and CMV serostatus were compiled alongside the repertoire data. A later genetic analysis used genome-wide SNP genotypes for about 60% of the roughly 700 donors, treating that subset as a discovery cohort. All discovery cohort repertoires had been generated using a single sequencing platform. Class I and class II HLA loci were covered by the typing at four-digit resolution. The number of typed donors differed by locus: roughly 629-640 for A, B, C, DRB1 and DQB1; approximately 520 for DQA1; approximately 600 for DPA1; and about 450 for DPB1. Because of strong linkage in the cohort, 5 or 6 DR-DQ haplotypes were treated as single units for association and clustering. Among roughly 400 genotyped donors of the cohort, an average of approximately 240,000 unique TCR beta nucleotide sequences was sequenced per donor, of which roughly 17% were non-productive. General findings and caveats noted by the study authors: According to a later analysis, parvovirus B19, influenza, CMV and Epstein-Barr virus appeared linked to several top co-occurrence clusters. Linkage disequilibrium might explain the correlated functional status among segregating V segments, but an unknown experimental factor could not be excluded. Because counts were too low, about 15 rarely observed V segments, including chromosome 9 orphons, were left out of the earlier analysis of 500 to 650 of the donors. According to the authors, the approach could potentially be generalized to other disease states and immunological phenotypes. According to a later genetic analysis, donors in an Asian-associated ancestry cluster had fewer N-insertions in productive TCRs than the approximately 650-donor mean. In vitro tests confirmed that a few of the cytomegalovirus-associated TCR beta chains recognize cytomegalovirus antigens. Because some donors lacked HLA typing at each locus, the association tests relied only on the typed subset. Some IMGT-functional V segments, including TRBV6-2 and TRBV6-3, could not be distinguished by the 87-base-pair reads and were therefore excluded. A later analysis found that most CMV-associated TCR beta chains appeared HLA-restricted, with HLA associations seemingly driven largely by CMV exposure. A later genetic analysis associated a missense DCLRE1C variant with V-gene and J-gene trimming of TCR beta chains, and an independent cohort replicated the association. In a later analysis, TCR association rates were found to vary across HLA loci, with the most associated TCRs seen for DRB1 alleles and the fewest for HLA-C alleles. The classifier was reported to diagnose cytomegalovirus status with high specificity and sensitivity in both the original and validation cohorts. When HLA alleles, especially DR and DQ, strongly co-occurred, TCR associations were difficult to assign to individual alleles. The study listed 150 to 200 TCR beta chains as associated with cytomegalovirus. CMV serostatus was the only immune exposure information available for the cohort. At a false discovery rate of 0.05, a later analysis linked under 20,000 TCR beta sequences to specific HLA alleles. Across donors, most TCR sequences were observed very rarely, whereas some public TCRs were present in many individuals. In a later analysis, HLA-associated TCR beta chains showed more clonal expansion and lower generation probabilities than non-associated chains that were equally common. A further reported finding was that TCR beta sequences accurately predicted the HLA-A and HLA-B alleles for most subjects in the first cohort. In an earlier analysis of a few hundred of the donors, most TCR beta V segments were observed in productive rearrangements about 87% or about 30% of the time, broadly matching IMGT annotations. This cohort had only TCR beta chains sequenced, and the lack of alpha or paired-chain data limited which features could be detected. Presence/absence analyses assumed roughly uniform sequencing depth across donors, an assumption that may not hold. A group of highly shared sequence variants was considered likely to be a technical artifact of the sequencing pipeline.

The cohort was made up of about 670 healthy bone marrow donors. At the time of sampling, every cohort member was nominally healthy, though immune exposures that went unrecorded were likely present. The donor tested CMV seronegative, placing the donor among the roughly 350 seronegative members of the cohort. A peripheral blood sample was provided by each donor, and peripheral blood mononuclear cells were used for TCR beta sequencing. The Qiagen DNeasy Blood Extraction Kit was used to extract genomic DNA from the blood cell samples. From the cysteine up to the phenylalanine, the CDR3 has a length of 20 residues. The entry retains the CDR3 DNA only, 60 bases that are in frame from base 1. CDR1 SGHTA and CDR2 FQGTGA are derived from the germline V gene. V has 6 bases trimmed and J has 0 bases trimmed; junction bases matching no gene number 13. As concerns this clone: Its antigen target is currently unknown. Base qualities are not recorded, but no much larger clone differs from it by a single base.

The receptor library was made with the immunoSEQ multiplex PCR assay. A mixture of 60 forward primers for TCR Vbeta segments and 13 reverse primers for TCR Jbeta segments was used in the multiplex PCR. The CDR3 region of rearranged TCR beta genes was amplified from genomic DNA by a multiplex PCR assay. The amplified TCR beta libraries were sequenced on the Illumina HiSeq System as 87-base-pair reads. In the source study's methods: In a later analysis, 77 million or so unique TCR beta chains were counted across the 500 to 850 repertoires, and approximately 9.9 million of these chains were shared by at least two donors. To remove PCR and sequencing errors, raw reads were error-corrected and collapsed into unique sequences using a nearest-neighbor algorithm that merged closely related sequences. Alignment of CDR3 sequences to IMGT reference sequences was used to assign V, D and J gene segments. Each retained sequence needed at least a six-nucleotide match to both a V gene segment and a J gene segment. Rearrangements were called productive when the CDR3 lacked stop codons and stayed in frame with V and J; all others were non-productive. Following IMGT convention, CDR3 was defined as the stretch from the second conserved V-encoded cysteine up to the conserved J-encoded phenylalanine. Sequences without an unambiguous match to a single V gene segment were excluded from the earlier analysis of several hundred of the donors. In an earlier analysis of roughly 500 of the donors, V segments were called functional above 56.7% productive rearrangements and were called segregating when the between-donor standard deviation exceeded 5%. To diagnose cytomegalovirus status from the catalog of TCR beta chain sequences, a statistical classification framework was built. V and J gene assignment, in a later analysis, came from comparing TCR nucleotide sequences with IMGT/GENE-DB human TR gene sequences. Using the TCRdist pipeline, a later analysis assigned CDR3 sequences along with most-parsimonious VDJ recombination scenarios. In a later analysis, every TCR beta chain was defined by the combination of its CDR3 amino acid sequence and its V-gene family, and reads without a unique V-gene family were dropped. In a later analysis, around 600 highly shared, low-generation-probability nucleotide sequences were removed to address suspected cross-contamination and a sequencing artifact. In a later analysis, a clonal expansion index was calculated for each public chain from normalized within-repertoire ranks of inferred template counts. A later analysis computed generation probabilities with a VDJ recombination model fitted to out-of-frame rearrangements, and checked the results against IGoR. In a later analysis, TCR-TCR, TCR-HLA and TCR-CMV co-occurrence was scored with hypergeometric tests, and a repertoire-size bias correction was applied to TCR pairs. In a later analysis, false discovery rates were estimated by permuting HLA or CMV assignments 20 times. In a later analysis, co-occurring TCRs were grouped using DBSCAN, with TCRdist sequence similarity added in when clustering inside HLA-allele-positive subsets. Co-occurrence clustering excluded repertoires with fewer than 30,000 or more than 120,000 public chains, plus five with anomalous nucleotide sharing. As stored in TCRdb, this immuneACCESS dataset retains in-frame rearrangements with V and J assigned. A fraction of the clones does not appear; measured against another copy, unresolved V genes explain less than half of the discrepancy, and the remainder lacks a known reason. The DNA gave D and trimming, while V, J and clone size come from that table. The sample records around 190,000 clones, approximately 90% of which are singletons. In total, the top ten clones hold around 1% of the sample.

Recombination linked TRBV7-3 to TRBJ2-2; 13 central nucleotides agree with TRBD2. The clonotype originates from a boy younger than 10 in good health and CMV-seronegative. Source material: PBMCs. The CDR3 protein sequence reads: CASSLLGLAGAQSNTGELFF. The nucleotide sequence reads as follows: TGTGCCAGCAGTCTTCTTGGACTAGCGGGGGCCCAGTCGAACACCGGGGAGCTGTTTTTT. Joined to the reference TRBV7-3 and TRBJ2-2 proteins, this CDR3 gives the full variable domain: GAGVSQTPSNKVTEKGKYVELRCDPISGHTALYWYRQSLGQGPEFLIYFQGTGAADDSGLPNDRFFAVRPEGSVSTLKIQRTERGDSAVYLCASSLLGLAGAQSNTGELFFGEGSRLTVL.